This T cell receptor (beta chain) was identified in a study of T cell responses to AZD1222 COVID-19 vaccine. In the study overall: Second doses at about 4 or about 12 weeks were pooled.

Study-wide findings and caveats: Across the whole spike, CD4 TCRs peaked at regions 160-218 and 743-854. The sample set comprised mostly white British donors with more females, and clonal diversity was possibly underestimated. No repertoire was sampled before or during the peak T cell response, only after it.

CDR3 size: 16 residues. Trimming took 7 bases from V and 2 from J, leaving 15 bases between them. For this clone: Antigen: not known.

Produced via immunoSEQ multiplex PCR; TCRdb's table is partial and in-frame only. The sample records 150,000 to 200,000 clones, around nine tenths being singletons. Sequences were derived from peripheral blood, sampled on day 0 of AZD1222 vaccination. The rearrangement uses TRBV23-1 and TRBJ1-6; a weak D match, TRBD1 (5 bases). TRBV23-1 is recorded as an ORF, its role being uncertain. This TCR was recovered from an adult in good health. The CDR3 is CASTPVQGTYNSPLHF. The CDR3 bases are TGCGCCAGCACCCCGGTCCAGGGCACCTATAATTCACCCCTCCACTTT.